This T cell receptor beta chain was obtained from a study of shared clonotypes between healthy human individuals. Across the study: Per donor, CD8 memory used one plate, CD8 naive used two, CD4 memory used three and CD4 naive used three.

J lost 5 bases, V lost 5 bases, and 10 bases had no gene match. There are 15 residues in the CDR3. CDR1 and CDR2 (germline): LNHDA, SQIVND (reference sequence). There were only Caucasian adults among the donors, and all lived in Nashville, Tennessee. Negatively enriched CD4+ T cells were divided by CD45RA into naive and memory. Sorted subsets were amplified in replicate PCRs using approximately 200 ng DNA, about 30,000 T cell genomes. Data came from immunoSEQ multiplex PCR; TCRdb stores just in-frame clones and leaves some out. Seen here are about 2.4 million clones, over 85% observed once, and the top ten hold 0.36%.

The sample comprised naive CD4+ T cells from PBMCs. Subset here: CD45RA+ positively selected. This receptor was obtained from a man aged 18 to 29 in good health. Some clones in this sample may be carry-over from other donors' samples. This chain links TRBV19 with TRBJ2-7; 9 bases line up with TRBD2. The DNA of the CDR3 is TGTGCCAGTAGTGGCAGTAGCGGGAGATTCGACGAGCAGTACTTC. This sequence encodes CASSGSSGRFDEQYF. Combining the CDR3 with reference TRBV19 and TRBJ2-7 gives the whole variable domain DGGITQSPKYLFRKEGQNVTLSCEQNLNHDAMYWYRQDPGQGLRLIYYSQIVNDFQKGDIAEGYSVSREKKESFPLTVTSAQKNPTAFYLCASSGSSGRFDEQYFGPGTRLTVT.